One TCR beta chain is described in this entry. In germline, CDR1 is DFQATT, CDR2 SNEGSKA (reference sequence). V lost 3 bases, J lost 4 bases, and 12 bases lay in between. The CDR3 is 13 amino acids. TCRdb keeps only in-frame clones here, not all; method: immunoSEQ multiplex PCR. The table lists 50,000 or so clones, more than 75% of them singletons. These data originate in a study of blood T cell repertoires in COVID-19. Looking at the study overall: There were acute and convalescent COVID-19 samples, and they came from the United States, Italy and Spain.

The chain recombines TRBV20-1 with TRBJ1-2; weak D call: TRBD1 (6 bases). The clonotype was recovered from a woman in her fifties or sixties with acute or convalescent COVID-19. The sample was peripheral blood. CDR3 loop: CSASPGTIYGYTF. The CDR3 coding sequence is TGCAGTGCTAGTCCCGGGACAATCTATGGCTACACCTTC.